The source of this T cell receptor (beta chain) is a study of T cells in Graves' hyperthyroidism and ophthalmopathy. The TCR beta CDR3 regions underwent amplification using RNA transcripts as the source. Researchers ran a first-round RT-PCR on the TCR CDR3 using the HTBI primer set. TCRdb reanalysed the multiplex PCR reads using MiXCR and keeps one entry per CDR3 protein. The table records nearly 250,000 distinct CDR3 sequences, about 15% of them present only once. Patients with ophthalmopathy all had a Clinical Activity Score of at least 3, a NOSPECS grade of at least 4 and duration under 3 months. This clonotype was found a few times. Material: blood. The clonotype was recovered from a young woman with Graves' ophthalmopathy.

Written as DNA, the CDR3 is TGTGCCAGCAGCACAGCGGGAGGCCTCTCCTACGAGCAGTACTTC. Translated, it gives CASSTAGGLSYEQYF. The chain couples TRBV9 to TRBJ2-7; 9 positions agree with TRBD2. Germline trimming cut 4 bases from V and 0 bases from J; bases unmatched to any gene: 5. Germline V CDR1 and CDR2: SGDLS, YYNGEE. CDR3 length: 15 residues. Filled out from reference TRBV9 and TRBJ2-7, the complete variable domain reads DSGVTQTPKHLITATGQRVTLRCSPRSGDLSVYWYQQSLDQGLQFLIQYYNGEERAKGNILERFSAQQFPDLHSELNLSSLELGDSALYFCASSTAGGLSYEQYFGPGTRLTVT.